The 27 T cell receptor beta chains below all came from one sample that was sequenced in a study of T-cell memory formation after mild COVID-19 (dated by TCRdb to about 2021). Library creation used 5' RACE. Sequencing was carried out with an Illumina NovaSeq 6000. In-frame beta chains were kept once TCRdb had trimmed the public reads at Q25 with fastp and called clones with MiXCR. Entries are consolidated by CDR3 protein sequence, retaining the most common genes and DNA. The sample table contains 500,000 to 650,000 distinct CDR3 sequences; only one count was recorded for about 20% of them. Clones ranked in the top ten supply around 8.4% of the sample. The sample consisted of PBMCs or a T cell subset sorted from them (not recorded which). The receptors were gathered from an adult woman who had mild COVID-19 (a few samples of this study predate the infection). The sample titles of this study are shuffled in the database, so cell type and time point are left out; the donor was told from shared clones.

This clonotype was seen a few times. CDR3 in DNA: TGCGCCAGCAGCCATGCTGATCGAAACACCATATATTTT. Translation: CASSHADRNTIYF. The chain carries TRBV4-1 and TRBJ1-3; D remains ambiguous. V lost 3 bases, J lost 5 bases, and 8 bases lay in between. The germline gives CDR1 MGHRA, CDR2 YSYEKL. The CDR3 loop spans 13 amino acids.

This clonotype was detected only a few times. The chain uses TRBV4-3 and TRBJ2-1; 10 nucleotides agree with TRBD2. This CDR3 region has 19 residues. V dropped 1 base and J dropped 0; count of bases not matched to a gene: 9. The germline V gene encodes CDR1 LGHNA and CDR2 YSLEER. CDR3 nucleotides: TGCGCCAGCAGCCAAGCACCGGGACTAGCGACGAGCTCCTACAATGAGCAGTTCTTC. Amino acid sequence: CASSQAPGLATSSYNEQFF.

This clonotype was counted many times. The genes are TRBV29-1 and TRBJ1-2; D is undetermined. Germline assignment: CDR1 SQVTM and CDR2 ANQGSEA. This CDR3 contains 14 residues. The germline V and J ends were trimmed by 4 bases and 3 bases, with 15 bases remaining between them. The chain's CDR3 is CSVGPTSRYYGYTF. CDR3 coding DNA: TGCAGCGTTGGCCCGACCAGCCGATACTATGGCTACACCTTC.

This clonotype was seen a few times. The chain couples TRBV7-9 to TRBJ2-1, with D uncertain. The CDR3 has 12 residues. The germline gives CDR1 SEHNR, CDR2 FQNEAQ (reference sequence). With 5 bases removed from V and 9 bases from J, the gap between germline ends came to 11 bases. The CDR3 here is CASSPNLVEQFF. In DNA form, the CDR3 reads TGTGCCAGCAGCCCTAACCTTGTTGAGCAGTTCTTC. Together with reference TRBV7-9 and TRBJ2-1, the CDR3 gives the full variable domain: DTGVSQNPRHKITKRGQNVTFRCDPISEHNRLYWYRQTLGQGPEFLTYFQNEAQLEKSRLLSDRFSAERPKGSFSTLEIQRTEQGDSAMYLCASSPNLVEQFFGPGTRLTVL.

This sequence joins TRBV19 and TRBJ1-1; possible D gene TRBD1, 5 bases. The CDR3 contains 12 residues. Germline V gene sequence: CDR1 LNHDA, CDR2 SQIVND (reference sequence). The ends were cut back, 1 base at V and 7 bases at J, with 7 bases in the middle. This CDR3 reads CASSIGQIEAFF. The CDR3 DNA follows: TGTGCCAGTAGTATAGGACAGATTGAAGCTTTCTTT.

This clonotype was seen a few times. In nucleotides, the CDR3 is TGTGCCAGCAGCCAAGATTCTTTAGCGGGGTCGCGGTGGAATGAGCAGTTCTTC. It is translated as CASSQDSLAGSRWNEQFF. The chain joins TRBV3-1 to TRBJ2-1; 8 bases are shared with TRBD2. Germline CDR1 LGHDT, CDR2 YNNKEL (reference sequence). V was clipped by 0 bases and J by 7 bases; unmatched bases: 14. The CDR3 contains 18 residues.

This clonotype showed up many times. The chain couples TRBV7-9 to TRBJ2-1; no clear D. The CDR3 totals 14 residues. V lost 5 bases and J lost 3, with 11 bases in between. Germline V gene lookup returns CDR1 SEHNR and CDR2 FQNEAQ (reference sequence). CDR3 DNA: TGTGCCAGCAGCCCACGGACGGGCTACAATGAGCAGTTCTTC. It specifies CASSPRTGYNEQFF. The complete variable domain, with remaining parts taken from reference TRBV7-9 and TRBJ2-1, reads DTGVSQNPRHKITKRGQNVTFRCDPISEHNRLYWYRQTLGQGPEFLTYFQNEAQLEKSRLLSDRFSAERPKGSFSTLEIQRTEQGDSAMYLCASSPRTGYNEQFFGPGTRLTVL.

This clonotype was seen ten or more times. The J gene is TRBJ2-3, the V gene TRBV9, with TRBD2 identical over 8 bases. From germline, CDR1 is SGDLS and CDR2 YYNGEE. The CDR3 loop spans 15 amino acids. J gave up 1 base and V 3 bases, and 4 bases lay outside the gene matches. The CDR3 here is CASSAGTSRTDTQYF. In DNA form, the CDR3 reads TGTGCCAGCAGCGCCGGGACTAGTCGCACAGATACGCAGTATTTT. Full variable domain (missing parts from reference TRBV9 and TRBJ2-3): DSGVTQTPKHLITATGQRVTLRCSPRSGDLSVYWYQQSLDQGLQFLIQYYNGEERAKGNILERFSAQQFPDLHSELNLSSLELGDSALYFCASSAGTSRTDTQYFGPGTRLTVL.

The rearrangement uses TRBV7-2 and TRBJ2-1; 8 bases fit TRBD2. Per germline, CDR1 SGHTA and CDR2 FQGNSA. After removal of 5 bases from V and 12 bases from J, the junction contained 15 bases not matched to a gene. CDR3 length equals 15 residues. This chain's CDR3 is CASSPSPAGGSGQFF. CDR3 coding DNA: TGTGCCAGCAGCCCTAGCCCTGCGGGGGGCTCTGGGCAGTTCTTC.

The chain joins TRBV19 to TRBJ2-1, with D maybe TRBD2 (5 bases). V dropped 1 base and J dropped 6 bases, with 13 bases sitting between them. Per the germline V gene, CDR1 is LNHDA and CDR2 is SQIVND (reference sequence). CDR3 length: 15 residues. The CDR3 coding sequence is TGTGCCAGTAGTATAGTAGCTTTGGCGGGCAATGAGCAGTTCTTC. It translates to CASSIVALAGNEQFF.

The chain combines TRBV3-1 with TRBJ1-1; D is perhaps TRBD1 (6 bases). The CDR3 has 19 residues. The germline gives CDR1 LGHDT, CDR2 YNNKEL (reference sequence). V lost 0 bases and J lost 7, with 27 bases in between. The CDR3 DNA reads as TGTGCCAGCAGCCAAGAGGGATGGATAGGGGTGGACAGAACCCGTGAAGCTTTCTTT. Translation: CASSQEGWIGVDRTREAFF.

The chain joins TRBV7-2 to TRBJ2-3, with D possibly matching TRBD2 (5 bases). V was shortened by 4 bases and J by 5 bases, with 10 bases between the two germline ends. The CDR3 length is 13 residues. Germline V CDR1 and CDR2: SGHTA, FQGNSA. CDR3 protein: CASSSRAGDTQYF. The CDR3, as DNA: TGTGCCAGCAGCTCGAGGGCAGGAGATACGCAGTATTTT.

The chain employs TRBV7-9 and TRBJ1-1; maybe TRBD1 (6 bases). CDR1 is SEHNR and CDR2 is FQNEAQ in the germline V gene (reference sequence). This CDR3 contains 18 residues. Trimming took off 3 bases at V and 0 bases at J, with 20 bases between the two ends. The CDR3 coding sequence is TGTGCCAGCAGCTTCCTCCGGGACATCTGGGAGGTGAACACTGAAGCTTTCTTT. Translation gives CASSFLRDIWEVNTEAFF.

In this sample, this clonotype turned up many times. CDR3: CASSLGTSGGFYNEQFF. CDR3 coding DNA: TGTGCCAGCAGCTTAGGCACTAGCGGGGGGTTTTACAATGAGCAGTTCTTC. V is TRBV11-2 and J is TRBJ2-1; 12 nucleotides agree with TRBD2. From germline, CDR1 is SGHAT and CDR2 FQNNGV. J gave up 4 bases and V 1 base, and 5 bases lay outside the gene matches. The length of the CDR3 is 17 residues.

The rearrangement uses TRBV4-2 and TRBJ2-5, with TRBD2 matching 12 bases. CDR1 is LGHNA, CDR2 YNFKEQ, per germline. The CDR3 loop spans 17 amino acids. With 2 bases clipped from V and 1 base from J, the junction kept 5 bases outside the gene matches. CDR3 protein: CASSQPRTSGVQETQYF. The CDR3 DNA is TGTGCCAGCAGCCAACCTCGGACTAGCGGGGTCCAAGAGACCCAGTACTTC.

The chain combines TRBV7-9 with TRBJ1-1; 8 bases match TRBD1. Germline lookup yields CDR1 SEHNR and CDR2 FQNEAQ (reference sequence). The V segment lost 1 base and the J segment 1 base; nucleotides outside the gene matches: 2. There are 15 residues in the CDR3. CDR3 sequence reads: CASSLDGTGNTEAFF. CDR3 in DNA: TGTGCCAGCAGCTTAGACGGGACAGGGAACACTGAAGCTTTCTTT. The full variable domain, completed using reference TRBV7-9 and TRBJ1-1, is DTGVSQNPRHKITKRGQNVTFRCDPISEHNRLYWYRQTLGQGPEFLTYFQNEAQLEKSRLLSDRFSAERPKGSFSTLEIQRTEQGDSAMYLCASSLDGTGNTEAFFGQGTRLTVV.

The chain joins TRBV13 to TRBJ1-1; a weak D match, TRBD1 (5 bases). Trimming cost V 0 bases and J 1 base, with 6 bases left between them. CDR1 PRHDT and CDR2 FYEKMQ come from the germline V gene (reference sequence). CDR3 size: 14 residues. Here the CDR3 DNA reads TGTGCCAGCAGCTTAGGCAGGGAGAACACTGAAGCTTTCTTT. The encoded protein is CASSLGRENTEAFF.

The chain joins TRBV5-1 to TRBJ2-7; D gene unclear. In germline, CDR1 is SGHRS, CDR2 YFSETQ. The V gene lost 1 base and the J gene lost 5 bases, with 7 bases spanning the gap. CDR3 length equals 12 residues. CDR3 nucleotide sequence: TGCGCCAGCAGCTTGCCCAGCGACGAGCAGTACTTC. It encodes CASSLPSDEQYF.

The rearrangement links TRBV12-3 or TRBV12-4 to TRBJ1-1, with a weak D call TRBD1 (5 bases). Trimming cost V 2 bases and J 5 bases, with 15 bases left between them. This CDR3 region has 15 residues. The CDR3 DNA reads as TGTGCCAGCAGTTTACGGGCAGGAGGGGTTACTGAAGCTTTCTTT. Translating gives CASSLRAGGVTEAFF.

The genes are TRBV30 and TRBJ1-5, with 8 bases fitting TRBD1. Germline loops: CDR1 GTSNPN, CDR2 SVGIG (reference sequence). This CDR3 has 16 amino acids. Losses at the gene ends were 3 bases for V and 3 bases for J; bases not matched to a gene: 10. The CDR3 loop is CAWSNTGTGINQPQHF. The CDR3 bases are TGTGCCTGGAGCAATACCGGGACAGGTATCAATCAGCCCCAGCATTTT.

This clonotype was recorded only once. V usage is TRBV27 and J usage is TRBJ1-5, with D uncertain. Germline V gene sequence: CDR1 MNHEY, CDR2 SMNVEV (reference sequence). The V end lost 4 bases, the J end lost 7 bases, and 11 bases lay between the germline ends. The CDR3 is made up of 13 amino acids. In DNA form, the CDR3 reads TGTGCCAGCAGTTCCTTACAGCTCCAGCCCCAGCATTTT. This gives the protein CASSSLQLQPQHF.

This clonotype has more than one count but fewer than ten. V is TRBV18 and J is TRBJ1-1, with D uncertain. V lost 4 bases to trimming and J lost 1 base, with 13 bases between them. Per the germline V gene, CDR1 is KGHSH and CDR2 is LQKENI. CDR3 length: 15 amino acids. For the CDR3, the DNA is TGTGCCAGCTCACAGGACCGACTCCCGAACACTGAAGCTTTCTTT. Its translation is CASSQDRLPNTEAFF. The variable domain in full, completed from reference TRBV18 and TRBJ1-1, reads NAGVMQNPRHLVRRRGQEARLRCSPMKGHSHVYWYRQLPEEGLKFMVYLQKENIIDESGMPKERFSAEFPKEGPSILRIQQVVRGDSAAYFCASSQDRLPNTEAFFGQGTRLTVV.

V gene TRBV7-2 combines with J gene TRBJ2-3; 13 bases fit TRBD2. The V and J ends lost 5 bases and 2 bases, in that order; junction bases with no gene match: 4. The CDR3 contains 16 residues. Germline assignment: CDR1 SGHTA and CDR2 FQGNSA. The CDR3 DNA sequence: TGTGCCAGCAGCACGGGACTAGCGGGGTACACAGATACGCAGTATTTT. Encoded protein: CASSTGLAGYTDTQYF.

This clonotype was detected a few times. V gene TRBV7-9 combines with J gene TRBJ1-1; 7 positions agree with TRBD1. This CDR3 region has 14 residues. The V gene's germline CDR1 is SEHNR and CDR2 FQNEAQ (reference sequence). V was clipped by 4 bases and J by 1 base; unmatched bases: 3. The CDR3 loop is CASSWGQQNTEAFF. The CDR3 region has the DNA TGTGCCAGCAGCTGGGGACAGCAGAACACTGAAGCTTTCTTT.

This clonotype was detected a few times. The chain carries TRBV29-1 and TRBJ2-2; D possibly corresponds to TRBD2 (5 bases). Trimming pared 4 bases from V and 4 bases from J, leaving 13 bases between. Germline values: CDR1 SQVTM, CDR2 ANQGSEA. The length of the CDR3 is 14 residues. CDR3 residues: CSVVLDPITGELFF. CDR3 bases: TGCAGCGTTGTACTAGATCCAATCACCGGGGAGCTGTTTTTT.

This clonotype was detected a few times. The chain joins TRBV7-9 to TRBJ2-7; 8 nucleotides agree with TRBD2. The CDR3 has 16 amino acids. Germline CDR1 SEHNR, CDR2 FQNEAQ (reference sequence). Trimming cost V 2 bases and J 3 bases; bases outside gene matches: 9. The CDR3 DNA sequence: TGTGCCAGCAGCTTACGCAGCGGGGGTTCGTTCTACGAGCAGTACTTC. Its protein product is CASSLRSGGSFYEQYF.

The sample holds a few counts of this clonotype. The chain recombines TRBV5-4 with TRBJ1-2; D is possibly TRBD1 (5 bases). The ends were cut back, 0 bases at V and 2 bases at J, with 17 bases in the middle. The CDR3 spans 17 residues. The germline V gene encodes CDR1 SGHNT and CDR2 YYREEE (reference sequence). CDR3 amino acids: CASSLVTRGEGNYGYTF. In DNA form, the CDR3 reads TGTGCCAGCAGCTTGGTCACCCGGGGGGAAGGAAACTATGGCTACACCTTC.